Listed here are 13 T cell receptor beta chains from one sample, sequenced in a study of identical twins. Using its own MiXCR run on the 5' RACE reads, TCRdb lists one record per CDR3 protein. Of 450,000 or so distinct CDR3 sequences listed, roughly an eighth are singletons. This same sample was also part of a study on yellow fever vaccine responses in identical twins.

The sequenced material came from CD4+ T cells sorted from blood. Source of these receptors: a woman aged 18-29 years in good health.

The gene calls are TRBV6-1 and TRBJ2-7, with TRBD2 matching over 14 bases. Unmatched junction bases numbered 9, after V lost 5 bases and J lost 6 bases. This CDR3 spans 16 amino acids. Germline CDR1 is MNHNS and CDR2 is SASEGT. In DNA, the CDR3 is TGTGCCAGCAGTCTTCGCCCGGGACTAGCGGGAGTCGAGCAGTACTTC. Its protein is CASSLRPGLAGVEQYF.

The sample holds a few counts of this clonotype. CDR3 amino acids: CASSLGDSGRDYNEQFF. The CDR3 region has the DNA TGTGCCAGCAGCTTAGGCGATAGCGGGCGGGACTACAATGAGCAGTTCTTC. The V and J genes are TRBV11-2 and TRBJ2-1; 7 bases match TRBD2. Unmatched junction bases numbered 9, after V lost 1 base and J lost 3 bases. The CDR3 is made up of 17 amino acids. Germline loops: CDR1 SGHAT, CDR2 FQNNGV. The variable domain in full, completed from reference TRBV11-2 and TRBJ2-1, reads EAGVAQSPRYKIIEKRQSVAFWCNPISGHATLYWYQQILGQGPKLLIQFQNNGVVDDSQLPKDRFSAERLKGVDSTLKIQPAKLEDSAVYLCASSLGDSGRDYNEQFFGPGTRLTVL.

This clonotype has more than one count but fewer than ten. The chain employs TRBV10-3 and TRBJ2-3, with D perhaps TRBD1 (5 bases). CDR1 and CDR2 from the germline V gene are ENHRY and SYGVKD. Trimming cost V 7 bases and J 1 base, with 6 bases left between them. This CDR3 is built from 12 residues. The DNA for the CDR3 is TGTGCCATCAAGGGGCGCACAGATACGCAGTATTTT. Encoded protein: CAIKGRTDTQYF.

The chain combines TRBV20-1 with TRBJ2-7; 10 nucleotides match TRBD1. After removal of 2 bases from V and 6 bases from J, the junction contained 10 bases not matched to a gene. CDR1 DFQATT and CDR2 SNEGSKA come from the germline V gene (reference sequence). This CDR3 comprises 15 residues. CDR3 region: CSARLDRGQLVEQYF. The CDR3 DNA reads as TGCAGTGCTAGACTTGACAGGGGGCAGCTTGTCGAGCAGTACTTC.

The chain employs TRBV6-5 and TRBJ2-7; tentative D call: TRBD2 (6 bases). V was trimmed by 0 bases and J by 0 bases, leaving 9 bases between them. Looked up from germline, CDR1 is MNHEY and CDR2 is SVGAGI. This CDR3 is 15 amino acids long. The chain's CDR3 is CASSYSGTVSYEQYF. CDR3 in DNA: TGTGCCAGCAGTTACTCCGGGACTGTCTCCTACGAGCAGTACTTC.

The chain combines TRBV7-2 with TRBJ1-1, with 7 bases matching TRBD1. With V trimmed by 6 bases and J by 5 bases, 9 bases remained unmatched. Germline CDR1 reads SGHTA; CDR2 reads FQGNSA. This CDR3 has 14 residues. CDR3 sequence reads: CASSPYAQGTEAFF. The CDR3 coding sequence is TGTGCCAGCAGTCCCTACGCACAGGGGACTGAAGCTTTCTTT.

This clonotype has just a few counts. J is TRBJ2-3 and V is TRBV12-3 or TRBV12-4; 8 bases agree with TRBD2. The CDR3 spans 13 residues. V was pared by 3 bases and J by 5 bases, with 1 base of the junction left unmatched. The CDR3 loop reads CASSFRGGDTQYF. The DNA of the CDR3 is TGTGCCAGCAGTTTTCGGGGGGGAGATACGCAGTATTTT.

This chain uses TRBV6-1 with TRBJ2-3, with D possibly being TRBD2 (6 bases). The CDR3 runs to 17 residues. Trimming left V 6 bases short and J 2 bases short, with 21 bases between. Germline V lookup: CDR1 MNHNS, CDR2 SASEGT. This chain's CDR3 is CASRKFVGTGYTDTQYF. CDR3 nucleotides: TGTGCCAGCAGGAAGTTCGTTGGGACTGGATACACAGATACGCAGTATTTT.

With respect to this clonotype: Because the CDR3 is missing its conserved closing phenylalanine or tryptophan, this is likely a read error. The rearrangement joins TRBV3-1 to TRBJ2-7, with D possibly called TRBD1 or TRBD2 (6 bases each). Per germline, CDR1 LGHDT and CDR2 YNNKEL (reference sequence). V gave up 6 bases and J gave up 3 bases, with 12 bases separating them. This CDR3 is built from 13 residues. CDR3 nucleotide sequence: TGTGCCAGCAGAAGGGGGGAAAGCTACGAGCAGTACTCC. It yields the protein CASRRGESYEQYS.

This clonotype has just a few counts. The V call is TRBV6-2 or TRBV6-3, the J call TRBJ2-1; 7 bases line up with TRBD2. The CDR3 is 14 amino acids. J lost 15 bases, V lost 5 bases, and 16 bases had no gene match. Germline assignment: CDR1 MNHEY and CDR2 SVGEGT. CDR3 nucleotide sequence: TGTGCCAGCAGTAGACTTGACGGGGGGAATCCGCCGTTCTTC. Protein product: CASSRLDGGNPPFF.

This clonotype was seen a handful of times. The V and J genes are TRBV25-1 and TRBJ2-3; TRBD2 aligns across 8 bases. V gave up 5 bases and J gave up 4 bases; unmatched junction bases: 8. From germline, CDR1 is MGHDK and CDR2 SYGVNS. CDR3 length: 15 residues. CDR3 nucleotide sequence: TGTGCCAGCAGTAATCCGAGCGGGAGCCCAGATACGCAGTATTTT. This translates into CASSNPSGSPDTQYF.

This clonotype was found many times. V is TRBV10-3 and J is TRBJ2-7; maybe TRBD2 (7 bases). There are 13 residues in the CDR3. Germline V gives CDR1 ENHRY, CDR2 SYGVKD. The germline V and J ends were trimmed by 11 bases and 3 bases, with 17 bases remaining between them. The CDR3 sequence: CALGEGQDYEQYF. CDR3 in DNA: TGTGCCCTAGGGGAGGGACAAGACTACGAGCAGTACTTC.

The V and J genes are TRBV2 and TRBJ2-3; D remains unclear. Germline V gene data show CDR1 as SNHLY and CDR2 as FYNNEI. The CDR3 consists of 14 residues. The V end was cut by 3 bases, the J end by 6 bases, with 13 bases between. The CDR3 region has the DNA TGTGCCAGCAGTGAGGGTGCAGGAACGGATACGCAGTATTTT. Its protein is CASSEGAGTDTQYF.